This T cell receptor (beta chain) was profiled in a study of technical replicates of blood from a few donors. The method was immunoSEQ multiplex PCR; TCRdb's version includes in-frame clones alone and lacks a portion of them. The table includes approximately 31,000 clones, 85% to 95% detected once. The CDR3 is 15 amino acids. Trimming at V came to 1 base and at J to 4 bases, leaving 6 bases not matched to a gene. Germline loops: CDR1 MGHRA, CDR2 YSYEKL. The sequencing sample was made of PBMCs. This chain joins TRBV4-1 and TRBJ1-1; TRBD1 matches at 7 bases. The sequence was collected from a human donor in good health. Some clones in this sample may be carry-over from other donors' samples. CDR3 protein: CASSQVVNRGTEAFF. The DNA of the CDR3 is TGCGCCAGCAGCCAAGTAGTGAACAGGGGCACTGAAGCTTTCTTT.